The 9 T cell receptor beta chains given below trace back to one sample, sequenced in a study of shared clonotypes between healthy human individuals. Clones were read by immunoSEQ multiplex PCR, and TCRdb kept only the in-frame ones, dropping some. The data show under 2.5 million clones, approximately 90% seen once. The sequenced sample was naive CD4+ T cells from PBMCs. Subset specified: CD45RA+ positively selected. These receptors were taken from a man aged 18 to 29 in good health. Some clones in this sample may be carry-over from other donors' samples.

This chain joins TRBV29-1 and TRBJ2-3; D gene uncertain. Germline CDR1 reads SQVTM; CDR2 reads ANQGSEA. V was trimmed by 4 bases and J by 10 bases, leaving 12 bases between them. This CDR3 region has 11 residues. The CDR3 here is CSVGVFGAQYF. DNA for the CDR3: TGCAGCGTTGGTGTTTTTGGGGCGCAGTATTTT.

The rearrangement joins TRBV5-4 to TRBJ1-2; D gene unclear. Trimming left V 1 base short and J 2 bases short, with 9 bases between. Germline lookup yields CDR1 SGHNT and CDR2 YYREEE (reference sequence). The CDR3 consists of 14 residues. As DNA, the CDR3 is TGTGCCAGCAGCTTGTACCAGGTCAACTATGGCTACACCTTC. It is translated as CASSLYQVNYGYTF.

This sequence joins TRBV9 and TRBJ2-7, with D perhaps being TRBD1 or TRBD2 (5 bases each). This CDR3 has 13 residues. Germline V gene sequence: CDR1 SGDLS, CDR2 YYNGEE. V shed 0 bases and J shed 6 bases, with 10 bases lying between them. The CDR3 DNA follows: TGTGCCAGCAGCGTAGACGAAGGGACCGAGCAGTACTTC. Its translation is CASSVDEGTEQYF.

The rearrangement joins TRBV18 to TRBJ2-7; D call uncertain. CDR1 is KGHSH and CDR2 is LQKENI in the germline V gene. CDR3 size: 15 residues. Trimming shortened V by 2 bases and J by 0 bases, and 11 bases separated the two germline ends. CDR3: CASSPSPGTSYEQYF. The DNA of the CDR3 is TGTGCCAGCTCACCATCCCCAGGCACCTCCTACGAGCAGTACTTC. Variable domain in full (rest from reference TRBV18 and TRBJ2-7): NAGVMQNPRHLVRRRGQEARLRCSPMKGHSHVYWYRQLPEEGLKFMVYLQKENIIDESGMPKERFSAEFPKEGPSILRIQQVVRGDSAAYFCASSPSPGTSYEQYFGPGTRLTVT.

The chain recombines TRBV7-9 with TRBJ2-7, with 11 bases identical to TRBD1. The germline V gene encodes CDR1 SEHNR and CDR2 FQNEAQ (reference sequence). Trimming at V came to 3 bases and at J to 3 bases, leaving 10 bases not matched to a gene. This CDR3 region has 17 residues. As DNA, the CDR3 is TGTGCCAGCAGCTTTAAGGTTCCCGGGACAGGGGGCTACGAGCAGTACTTC. Residues: CASSFKVPGTGGYEQYF.

The chain uses TRBV7-2 and TRBJ2-4; D is possibly TRBD1 (6 bases). The CDR3 is 13 residues long. From germline, CDR1 is SGHTA and CDR2 FQGNSA. V was trimmed by 3 bases and J by 6 bases, leaving 9 bases between them. CDR3 sequence reads: CASSLMDRNIQYF. For the CDR3, the DNA is TGTGCCAGCAGCTTGATGGACAGAAACATTCAGTACTTC.

The CDR3 DNA sequence: TGTGCCAGTACCGCTAGGCCCGGGTTGGCGGGAACTGAAGCTTTCTTT. This gives the protein CASTARPGLAGTEAFF. V and J are TRBV25-1 and TRBJ1-1; D is unclear. V dropped 9 bases and J dropped 5 bases, with 25 bases sitting between them. Germline V CDR1 and CDR2: MGHDK, SYGVNS. The CDR3 is 16 amino acids.

The chain carries TRBV9 and TRBJ1-1, with D perhaps TRBD1 (5 bases). The CDR3 totals 15 residues. V lost 4 bases, J lost 0 bases, and 13 bases lay in between. From germline, CDR1 is SGDLS and CDR2 YYNGEE. The CDR3 spells CASSSRWGMNTEAFF. The CDR3 nucleotides are TGTGCCAGCAGCTCTAGGTGGGGGATGAACACTGAAGCTTTCTTT.

V and J are TRBV29-1 and TRBJ1-3; D gene unclear. Deletions cut 4 bases from V and 9 bases from J, with 16 bases between. The CDR3 is 13 residues long. Germline loops: CDR1 SQVTM, CDR2 ANQGSEA. CDR3: CSVVQLYGGTIYF. The CDR3 DNA sequence: TGCAGCGTTGTCCAGCTATATGGCGGCACCATATATTTT.